Below are 9 T cell receptor beta chains sequenced from a single sample in a study of T cell responses to AZD1222 COVID-19 vaccine. Data came from immunoSEQ multiplex PCR; TCRdb stores just in-frame clones and leaves some out. The data show over 100,000 clones, nearly 90% seen once. The starting material was peripheral blood, obtained on day 0 of AZD1222 vaccination. The receptors were gathered from an adult in good health.

The chain joins TRBV20-1 to TRBJ1-1; 9 nucleotides align to TRBD1. V shed 7 bases and J 8 bases; nucleotides not matched to a gene: 14. CDR1 and CDR2 (germline): DFQATT, SNEGSKA (reference sequence). This CDR3 comprises 14 residues. For the CDR3, the DNA is TGCAGTGTTAGTCCCGGGACAGGGCCGGGAGAAGCTTTCTTT. Translating it yields CSVSPGTGPGEAFF.

In its sample, this clone was seen once. This rearrangement joins TRBV7-2 to TRBJ1-6, with D perhaps matching TRBD1 (6 bases). CDR1 is SGHTA and CDR2 is FQGNSA in the germline V gene. Trimming took 3 bases from V and 7 from J, leaving 16 bases between them. This CDR3 is 16 amino acids long. The CDR3 bases are TGTGCCAGCAGCTTCGACGGGACAAAGGGAAATTCACCCCTCCACTTT. This encodes CASSFDGTKGNSPLHF.

The chain employs TRBV15 and TRBJ1-6, with D uncertain. Germline assignment: CDR1 LNHNV and CDR2 YYDKDF (reference sequence). V lost 3 bases, J lost 6 bases, and 15 bases lay in between. CDR3 length: 16 amino acids. CDR3 region: CATSRPSGQVNSPLHF. The CDR3 coding sequence is TGTGCCACCAGCAGGCCCTCAGGTCAGGTTAATTCACCCCTCCACTTT.

CDR3 sequence: CASSSGTHKETQYF. The CDR3 DNA follows: TGCGCCAGCAGCTCCGGGACTCATAAAGAGACCCAGTACTTC. The chain couples TRBV5-1 to TRBJ2-5; tentative D call: TRBD2 (6 bases). Looked up from germline, CDR1 is SGHRS and CDR2 is YFSETQ. This CDR3 is built from 14 residues. The V end lost 3 bases, the J end lost 3 bases, and 12 bases lay between the germline ends.

The V and J genes are TRBV6-5 and TRBJ1-1; 8 nucleotides match TRBD1. Unmatched junction bases numbered 4, after V lost 6 bases and J lost 4 bases. Germline V gene sequence: CDR1 MNHEY, CDR2 SVGAGI. The CDR3 contains 13 residues. In DNA, the CDR3 is TGTGCCAGCAGGGACAGGGCCTTCACTGAAGCTTTCTTT. Translating it yields CASRDRAFTEAFF.

This chain links TRBV10-3 with TRBJ1-2, with 7 bases lining up with TRBD1. Germline V CDR1 and CDR2: ENHRY, SYGVKD. With V trimmed by 1 base and J by 1 base, 12 bases remained unmatched. The CDR3 extends over 18 amino acids. The DNA for the CDR3 is TGTGCCATCAGTGAGTTTTCGGCAGGGGGGAATATTAACTATGGCTACACCTTC. It specifies CAISEFSAGGNINYGYTF.

The gene calls are TRBV18 and TRBJ2-5; D call uncertain. The CDR3 contains 13 residues. Germline loops: CDR1 KGHSH, CDR2 LQKENI. The V gene lost 3 bases and the J gene lost 5 bases, with 10 bases spanning the gap. CDR3 sequence (DNA): TGTGCCAGCTCACCCCCTACCTGGGAGACCCAGTACTTC. Protein sequence: CASSPPTWETQYF.

This chain joins TRBV7-3 and TRBJ2-5; the D is unclear. The V end was cut by 5 bases, the J end by 2 bases, with 12 bases between. This CDR3 contains 14 residues. CDR1 is SGHTA, CDR2 FQGTGA, per germline. The DNA for the CDR3 is TGTGCCAGCAGCCTTAAGAGCACGCAAGAGACCCAGTACTTC. It specifies CASSLKSTQETQYF.

The chain is built from TRBV19 and TRBJ2-7, with TRBD2 matching over 9 bases. Germline trimming cut 6 bases from V and 0 bases from J; bases unmatched to any gene: 6. The germline gives CDR1 LNHDA, CDR2 SQIVND (reference sequence). This CDR3 is built from 15 residues. CDR3 loop: CASSQSGGYSYEQYF. Here the CDR3 DNA reads TGTGCCAGTAGCCAAAGCGGGGGGTACTCCTACGAGCAGTACTTC.